This TCR beta chain is drawn from a study of T-cell memory formation after mild COVID-19. Between the trimmed V and J ends, which lost 5 bases and 10 bases, there was a span of 18 bases. Germline CDR1 reads SGHDN; CDR2 reads FVKESK. The CDR3 spans 14 residues. TCRdb used MiXCR to reprocess the 5' RACE reads, holding one entry per CDR3 protein. Here the sample spans fewer than 250,000 distinct CDR3 sequences, roughly a tenth being singletons. Sequenced: PBMCs or a T cell subset sorted from them (not recorded which). The chain has TRBV14 and TRBJ2-1; D may be TRBD2 (6 bases). The source of this sequence is a man younger than 35 who had mild COVID-19 (a few samples of this study predate the infection). Cell type and time point are not known. Written as DNA, the CDR3 is TGTGCCAGCAGCGTTACCCCGGGGGTAGGGGAGCAGTTCTTC. As protein: CASSVTPGVGEQFF.